This T cell receptor (beta chain) was documented in a study of blood T cell repertoires in COVID-19. Study in general: Whether acute or convalescent, the COVID-19 samples came from the United States, Italy and Spain.

Original handling: Estimation of nucleated cell counts was performed using reference gene primer amplification. TCRdb keeps only in-frame clones here, not all; method: immunoSEQ multiplex PCR. D and trimming come from the DNA, and the V and J calls and clone size come from that table. This sample carries tens of thousands of clones, 75% to 90% of them seen once, and the ten largest clones take approximately 14%. V was shortened by 4 bases and J by 0 bases, with 10 bases between the two germline ends. From germline, CDR1 is SGHRS and CDR2 YFSETQ. The CDR3 runs 15 residues. The specimen was peripheral blood. The clonotype comes from a human donor with acute or convalescent COVID-19. The donor label of this sample is uncertain. V and J are TRBV5-1 and TRBJ1-4; a possible D gene is TRBD1 (6 bases). The CDR3 region has the DNA TGCGCCAGCAGCCGTGGACAGCCAACTAATGAAAAACTGTTTTTT. Translating gives CASSRGQPTNEKLFF. Based on the CDR3 plus reference TRBV5-1 and TRBJ1-4, the full variable domain is KAGVTQTPRYLIKTRGQQVTLSCSPISGHRSVSWYQQTPGQGLQFLFEYFSETQRNKGNFPGRFSGRQFSNSRSEMNVSTLELGDSALYLCASSRGQPTNEKLFFGSGTQLSVL.